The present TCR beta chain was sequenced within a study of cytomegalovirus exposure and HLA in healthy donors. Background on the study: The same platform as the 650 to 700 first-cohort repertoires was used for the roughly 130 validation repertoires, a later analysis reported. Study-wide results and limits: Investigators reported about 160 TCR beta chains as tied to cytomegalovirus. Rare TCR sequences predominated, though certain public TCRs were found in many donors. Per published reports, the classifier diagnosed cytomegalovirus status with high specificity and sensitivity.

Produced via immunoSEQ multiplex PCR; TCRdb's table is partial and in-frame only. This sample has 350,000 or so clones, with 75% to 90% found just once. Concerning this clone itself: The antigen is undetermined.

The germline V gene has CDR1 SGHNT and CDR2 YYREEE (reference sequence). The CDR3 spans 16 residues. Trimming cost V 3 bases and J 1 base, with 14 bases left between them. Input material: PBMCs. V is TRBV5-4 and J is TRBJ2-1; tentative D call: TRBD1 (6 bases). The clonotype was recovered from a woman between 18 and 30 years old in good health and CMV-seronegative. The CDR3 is CASSSGDRISYNEQFF. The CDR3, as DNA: TGTGCCAGCAGCTCCGGTGACAGGATTTCCTACAATGAGCAGTTCTTC.